The present TCR beta chain was sequenced within a study of T cell repertoires in cytomegalovirus infection. Study summary: Use of recently identified HLA-C-restricted and well-studied HLA-B-restricted CMV epitopes was part of the study.

The CDR3 is 12 residues long. The germline V gene has CDR1 MNHNS and CDR2 SASEGT. Trimming took 8 bases from V and 7 from J, leaving 15 bases between them. TCRdb processed the reads anew with MiXCR; each CDR3 protein has one entry. The sample gives around 500,000 distinct CDR3 sequences, roughly 42% of which show up once; around 45% is in the top ten. This clonotype was seen ten or more times. Its antigen is not identified. This sequence was found in a human donor in good health (CMV status not recorded). Some clones in this sample may be carry-over from other donors' samples. This specimen was cultured PBMCs, taken from culture after CMV antigen stimulation. The gene calls are TRBV6-1 and TRBJ2-7; the D gene is possibly TRBD2 (5 bases). Here the CDR3 DNA reads TGTGCCAGCCAGTCCGGACTGGGGGAGCAGTACTTC. This sequence encodes CASQSGLGEQYF.